A single sample gave rise to the 12 T cell receptor beta chains below, sequenced in a study of T cell responses to AZD1222 COVID-19 vaccine. TCRdb's copy holds only in-frame clones and misses some; the assay was immunoSEQ multiplex PCR. The sample includes 150,000 to 190,000 clones, about 90% seen only once; the top ten take 8% to 10%. The sequencing here drew on peripheral blood, taken 28 days after the second AZD1222 dose. The source is an adult who received the AZD1222 COVID-19 vaccine.

The chain joins TRBV6-2 or TRBV6-3 to TRBJ2-2, with 8 nucleotides matching TRBD2. Germline-derived CDR1 and CDR2 are MNHEY and SVGEGT. The junction had 9 bases not matched to a gene; V was cut back by 6 bases and J by 3 bases. The CDR3 consists of 16 residues. In DNA form, the CDR3 reads TGTGCCAGCAGCGGGGGGGCTGGCGCTTACACCGGGGAGCTGTTTTTT. Protein product: CASSGGAGAYTGELFF.

The V gene is TRBV6-1, the J gene TRBJ2-3, with 7 nucleotides matching TRBD1. There are 16 residues in the CDR3. V was clipped by 4 bases and J by 5 bases; unmatched bases: 12. Germline V gives CDR1 MNHNS, CDR2 SASEGT. The CDR3 nucleotides are TGTGCCAGCAGTGGTGACAGGGCATTTCGGGGAGATACGCAGTATTTT. It is translated as CASSGDRAFRGDTQYF.

The chain links TRBV12-5 to TRBJ1-2; 7 bases fit TRBD1. Losses at the gene ends were 5 bases for V and 8 bases for J; bases not matched to a gene: 8. The germline gives CDR1 LGHNT, CDR2 FRNRAP. This CDR3 is built from 13 residues. The CDR3 sequence: CASGVTGVDGYTF. The CDR3 DNA reads TGTGCTAGTGGTGTTACAGGGGTTGACGGCTACACCTTC. Combining the CDR3 with reference TRBV12-5 and TRBJ1-2 gives the whole variable domain DARVTQTPRHKVTEMGQEVTMRCQPILGHNTVFWYRQTMMQGLELLAYFRNRAPLDDSGMPKDRFSAEMPDATLATLKIQPSEPRDSAVYFCASGVTGVDGYTFGSGTRLTVV.

The CDR3 bases are TGTGCCAGCAGTTTCTCCGGGACAGGGGGCACTGAAGCTTTCTTT. Translation gives CASSFSGTGGTEAFF. This sequence joins TRBV27 and TRBJ1-1; 11 nucleotides line up with TRBD1. The CDR3 is 15 residues long. The J segment lost 4 bases and the V segment lost 3 bases, leaving 4 bases of the junction unmatched. Germline CDR1 reads MNHEY; CDR2 reads SMNVEV (reference sequence).

The genes are TRBV19 and TRBJ1-5; D remains ambiguous. CDR1 LNHDA and CDR2 SQIVND come from the germline V gene (reference sequence). The CDR3 extends over 13 amino acids. The ends were cut back, 5 bases at V and 2 bases at J, with 7 bases in the middle. In DNA, the CDR3 is TGTGCCAGTAGTCATGGGCGCAATCAGCCCCAGCATTTT. Its protein product is CASSHGRNQPQHF.

The chain couples TRBV14 to TRBJ2-2; no definite D call. Looked up from germline, CDR1 is SGHDN and CDR2 is FVKESK. Trimming took 2 bases from V and 2 from J, leaving 15 bases between them. This CDR3 spans 17 amino acids. CDR3 protein: CASSQRLLRDNTGELFF. CDR3 coding DNA: TGTGCCAGCAGCCAACGATTACTCAGAGATAACACCGGGGAGCTGTTTTTT.

This chain connects TRBV2 to TRBJ2-1; perhaps D is TRBD1 or TRBD2 (5 bases each). V was pared by 6 bases and J by 4 bases, with 13 bases between. Germline V gene sequence: CDR1 SNHLY, CDR2 FYNNEI. The CDR3 loop spans 14 amino acids. CDR3 protein: CASRGDSLYNEQFF. CDR3 nucleotide sequence: TGTGCCAGCAGGGGGGATTCGCTTTACAATGAGCAGTTCTTC.

The chain couples TRBV19 to TRBJ1-3, with unresolved D. V lost 3 bases and J lost 0, with 9 bases in between. The germline gives CDR1 LNHDA, CDR2 SQIVND (reference sequence). CDR3 size: 15 residues. CDR3 sequence (DNA): TGTGCCAGTAGTATCGACTTAACCTCTGGAAACACCATATATTTT. It codes for CASSIDLTSGNTIYF.

The V gene is TRBV11-3, the J gene TRBJ2-4, with 15 bases aligning to TRBD2. Losses at the gene ends were 4 bases for V and 3 bases for J; bases not matched to a gene: 13. The CDR3 consists of 20 residues. CDR1 is SGHNT, CDR2 YENEEA, per germline. CDR3 loop: CASSSGTSGRKGQGKNIQYF. The DNA of the CDR3 is TGTGCCAGCAGCTCGGGGACTAGCGGGAGGAAGGGCCAAGGCAAAAACATTCAGTACTTC.

The gene calls are TRBV27 and TRBJ2-7; D not certain. Germline lookup yields CDR1 MNHEY and CDR2 SMNVEV (reference sequence). Between the trimmed V and J ends, which lost 5 bases and 3 bases, there was a span of 17 bases. The CDR3 is 15 amino acids. In DNA, the CDR3 is TGTGCCAGCAGTCTTAGTCGGGCCCCGGTCTACGAGCAGTACTTC. The encoded protein is CASSLSRAPVYEQYF.

The rearrangement uses TRBV5-1 and TRBJ2-5; 9 nucleotides match TRBD2. This CDR3 has 15 residues. V was clipped by 0 bases and J by 2 bases; unmatched bases: 2. CDR1 and CDR2 (germline): SGHRS, YFSETQ. CDR3 in DNA: TGCGCCAGCAGCTTGGACAGCGGGAGGCAAGAGACCCAGTACTTC. It codes for CASSLDSGRQETQYF.

The genes are TRBV4-2 and TRBJ2-3; TRBD2 matches at 9 bases. Per the germline V gene, CDR1 is LGHNA and CDR2 is YNFKEQ. Germline trimming cut 4 bases from V and 5 bases from J; bases unmatched to any gene: 10. This CDR3 is 16 amino acids long. CDR3 residues: CASSRGAGGERDTQYF. In DNA, the CDR3 is TGTGCCAGCAGCCGCGGCGCGGGAGGGGAGAGAGATACGCAGTATTTT.